The 3 T cell receptor beta chains listed next were all sequenced from one sample in a study of cytomegalovirus exposure and HLA in healthy donors (TCRdb year 2017). The method was the immunoSEQ multiplex PCR assay. For the multiplex PCR, a mixture combining 60 forward primers for TCR Vbeta segments and 13 reverse primers for TCR Jbeta segments was used. Drawn from immuneACCESS, this table holds only the in-frame rearrangements with V and J called that TCRdb kept. Clones are partly lost; checked studies trace under half to an unresolved V gene and leave the rest unexplained. The sample includes 130,000 or so clones, with around two thirds observed a single time. In total, the top ten clones hold 8% to 9% of the sample. Specimen: PBMCs. Every receptor here comes from a middle-aged woman in good health and CMV-seropositive.

The chain has TRBV7-8 and TRBJ2-2; weak D call: TRBD1 (6 bases). Trimming took off 5 bases at V and 5 bases at J, with 15 bases between the two ends. This CDR3 has 15 residues. Germline CDR1 reads SGHVS; CDR2 reads FQNEAQ. CDR3 in DNA: TGTGCCAGCAGCCAGGGGACGGGAACGACCGGGGAGCTGTTTTTT. Translating gives CASSQGTGTTGELFF.

This chain uses TRBV15 with TRBJ2-7, with D possibly TRBD1 on 5 matching bases. V lost 0 bases and J lost 3, with 9 bases in between. The V gene's germline CDR1 is LNHNV and CDR2 YYDKDF (reference sequence). The CDR3 has 14 amino acids. The CDR3 protein is CATSRETDRYEQYF. The DNA of the CDR3 is TGTGCCACCAGCAGAGAGACAGACCGCTACGAGCAGTACTTC.

CDR3 DNA: TGCGCCAGCAGCCCGGACAATCTCTATGGCTACACCTTC. This encodes CASSPDNLYGYTF. The rearrangement uses TRBV5-1 and TRBJ1-2; D is perhaps TRBD1 (5 bases). The CDR3 contains 13 residues. The germline V gene has CDR1 SGHRS and CDR2 YFSETQ. The ends were cut back, 4 bases at V and 4 bases at J, with 11 bases in the middle.